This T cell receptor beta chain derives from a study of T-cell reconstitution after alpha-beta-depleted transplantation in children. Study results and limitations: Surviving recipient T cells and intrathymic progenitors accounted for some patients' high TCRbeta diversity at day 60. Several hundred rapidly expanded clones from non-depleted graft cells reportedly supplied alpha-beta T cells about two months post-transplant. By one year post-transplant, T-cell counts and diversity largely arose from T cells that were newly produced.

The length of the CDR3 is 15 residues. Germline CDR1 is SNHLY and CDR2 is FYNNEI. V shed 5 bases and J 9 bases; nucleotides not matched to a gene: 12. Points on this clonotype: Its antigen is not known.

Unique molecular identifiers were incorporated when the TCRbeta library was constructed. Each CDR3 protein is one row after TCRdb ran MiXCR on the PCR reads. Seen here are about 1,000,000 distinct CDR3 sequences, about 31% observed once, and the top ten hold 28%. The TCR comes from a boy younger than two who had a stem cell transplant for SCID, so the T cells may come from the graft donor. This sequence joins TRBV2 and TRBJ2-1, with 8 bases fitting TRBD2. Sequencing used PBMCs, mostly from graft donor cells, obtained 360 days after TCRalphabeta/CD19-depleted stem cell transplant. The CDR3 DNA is TGTGCCAGCAGTCTACTCGGGGGGGCAGTAGGTGAGCAGTTCTTC. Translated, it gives CASSLLGGAVGEQFF. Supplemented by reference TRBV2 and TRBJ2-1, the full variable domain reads EPEVTQTPSHQVTQMGQEVILRCVPISNHLYFYWYRQILGQKVEFLVSFYNNEISEKSEIFDDQFSVERPDGSNFTLKIRSTKLEDSAMYFCASSLLGGAVGEQFFGPGTRLTVL.